This TCR beta chain was retrieved from a study of T-cell memory formation after mild COVID-19. TCRdb re-analysed the 5' RACE reads in MiXCR, keeping a single row per CDR3 protein. The data hold approximately 400,000 distinct CDR3 sequences, with approximately 24% observed a single time. Regarding this clonotype: Its target is unknown.

Germline V gene lookup returns CDR1 KGHDR and CDR2 SFDVKD. V lost 3 bases to trimming and J lost 8 bases, with 15 bases between them. This CDR3 comprises 14 residues. Study-wide findings and caveats: The second-wave clones peaking on day 37 were not confirmed as SARS-CoV-2-specific.

This chain joins TRBV24-1 and TRBJ1-2; unclear D gene. The TCR originated in an adult woman who had mild COVID-19 (a few samples of this study predate the infection). Cell type and time point are not known. The material sequenced was PBMCs or a T cell subset sorted from them (not recorded which). CDR3 sequence (DNA): TGTGCCACCAGTGATCCGAGGAGGTTAAGCGGCTACACCTTC. It yields the protein CATSDPRRLSGYTF.